Listed below are T cell receptor beta chains from one sample, sequenced in a study of neurological immune-mediated disorders. TCRdb ran MiXCR on the 5' RACE reads and lists one entry per CDR3 protein. The data hold tens of thousands of distinct CDR3 sequences, with 6% to 7.5% observed a single time. The material sequenced was CD4+ T cells from blood. The receptors shown here come from a man in his fifties in good health. The CDR3 runs from the conserved cysteine through the conserved F or W. Each record gives: D gene, J gene, clone size, V gene, CDR3 protein, CDR3 DNA. A D gene is named only where the DNA matches it firmly. Clone size is stated in some rows and not others, as once, few, many or a class when expanded.

NA,TRBJ2-7,many,TRBV5-4,CASSPTRERREQYF,TGTGCCAGCAGCCCGACAAGAGAACGACGCGAGCAGTACTTC
NA,TRBJ1-3,many,TRBV14,CASSMGNTIYF,TGTGCCAGCTCGATGGGAAACACCATATATTTT
NA,TRBJ1-2,many,TRBV28,CASSKTGPSGYTF,TGTGCCAGTTCTAAGACAGGTCCTTCGGGCTACACCTTC
NA,TRBJ2-5,few,TRBV20-1,CSARGQFQETQYF,TGCAGTGCTAGAGGACAGTTCCAAGAGACCCAGTACTTC
TRBD2,TRBJ2-7,many,TRBV29-1,CSPVGGRAVEQYF,TGCAGTCCGGTGGGCGGGAGGGCCGTCGAGCAGTACTTC
TRBD2,TRBJ2-2,many,TRBV3-1,CASSGLAGHTGELFF,TGTGCCAGCTCGGGACTAGCGGGGCACACCGGGGAGCTGTTTTTT
NA,TRBJ1-1,many,TRBV12-3/TRBV12-4,CASSLTSGTEAFF,TGTGCCAGCAGTTTAACATCGGGTACTGAAGCTTTCTTT
NA,TRBJ2-4,many,TRBV14,CASSQGGLAKNIQYF,TGTGCCAGCAGCCAAGGGGGACTAGCCAAAAACATTCAGTACTTC
TRBD2,TRBJ2-3,many,TRBV10-3,CAISEGLVSTQYF,TGTGCCATCAGTGAGGGACTAGTGAGTACGCAGTATTTT
TRBD2,TRBJ2-3,many,TRBV6-5,CASSRGVGGTGYNTQYF,TGTGCCAGCAGCCGGGGGGTAGGCGGGACGGGTTACAATACGCAGTATTTT
TRBD1,TRBJ2-3,few,TRBV18,CASSSGQVGSTDTQYF,TGTGCCAGCTCATCAGGACAGGTCGGCAGCACAGATACGCAGTATTTT
NA,TRBJ2-3,many,TRBV6-6,CASSYSRTRASTDTQYF,TGTGCCAGCAGTTACTCAAGGACCCGTGCTAGCACAGATACGCAGTATTTT
NA,TRBJ1-2,many,TRBV7-9,CASSLAGGDGYTF,TGTGCCAGCAGTCTAGCCGGGGGGGACGGCTACACCTTC
TRBD2,TRBJ2-7,many,TRBV20-1,CSARAGTSDYEQYF,TGCAGTGCTAGAGCCGGGACTAGCGACTACGAGCAGTACTTC
NA,TRBJ1-2,many,TRBV12-3/TRBV12-4,CASSSPENYGYTF,TGTGCCAGCAGTTCCCCAGAAAACTATGGCTACACCTTC
TRBD2,TRBJ2-2,NA,TRBV28,CATQISGRSTGELFF,TGTGCCACCCAGATTAGCGGGAGGTCCACCGGGGAGCTGTTTTTT
NA,TRBJ2-1,many,TRBV11-2,CASSGRAYNEQFF,TGTGCCAGCAGCGGGCGGGCTTACAATGAGCAGTTCTTC
NA,TRBJ2-7,many,TRBV20-1,CSASRGATYEQYF,TGCAGTGCTAGTCGGGGGGCGACCTACGAGCAGTACTTC
NA,TRBJ2-2,many,TRBV4-1,CASSQGLAKKANTGELFF,TGCGCCAGCAGCCAAGGCCTCGCGAAAAAGGCGAACACCGGGGAGCTGTTTTTT
NA,TRBJ2-5,many,TRBV7-7,CASSAGRMIMQETQYF,TGTGCCAGCAGCGCGGGACGGATGATAATGCAAGAGACCCAGTACTTC
NA,TRBJ1-6,many,TRBV12-3/TRBV12-4,CASSLERNSPLHF,TGTGCCAGCAGTTTAGAACGGAATTCACCCCTCCACTTT
TRBD2,TRBJ2-1,many,TRBV24-1,CATSDPGTSVYNEQFF,TGTGCCACCAGTGATCCCGGGACTAGCGTATACAATGAGCAGTTCTTC
TRBD2,TRBJ2-5,many,TRBV9,CASSVGLAGPTQETQYF,TGTGCCAGCAGCGTAGGACTAGCGGGGCCAACCCAAGAGACCCAGTACTTC
NA,TRBJ1-4,many,TRBV28,CASSFVAGAGEKLFF,TGTGCCAGCAGTTTCGTGGCAGGGGCCGGAGAAAAACTGTTTTTT
TRBD1,TRBJ2-1,many,TRBV12-3/TRBV12-4,CASSLGQGGYNEQFF,TGTGCCAGCAGTTTGGGACAGGGGGGTTACAATGAGCAGTTCTTC
NA,TRBJ1-5,few,TRBV5-6,CASSPGDAGPQHF,TGTGCCAGCAGCCCCGGCGATGCGGGGCCCCAGCATTTT
NA,TRBJ2-1,NA,TRBV5-1,CASSPPQVSSYNEQFF,TGCGCCAGCAGCCCTCCCCAGGTCAGCTCCTACAATGAGCAGTTCTTC
TRBD2,TRBJ2-2,many,TRBV9,CASSPWSGGPGELFF,TGTGCCAGCAGCCCGTGGAGCGGGGGGCCCGGGGAGCTGTTTTTT
NA,TRBJ2-1,many,TRBV5-1,CASSLDRTSYNEQFF,TGCGCCAGCAGCTTAGACCGAACCTCCTACAATGAGCAGTTCTTC
NA,TRBJ2-5,many,TRBV20-1,CSARVLGSGAEETQYF,TGCAGTGCTAGAGTCCTCGGGTCGGGGGCTGAAGAGACCCAGTACTTC
NA,TRBJ2-7,many,TRBV6-2/TRBV6-3,CASSAGTRQYF,TGTGCCAGCAGTGCCGGGACGAGGCAGTACTTC
NA,TRBJ2-3,many,TRBV2,CASSEANAADTQYF,TGTGCCAGCAGTGAAGCGAACGCCGCAGATACGCAGTATTTT
TRBD1,TRBJ2-7,few,TRBV5-5,CASSLRTGIYEQYF,TGTGCCAGCAGCTTACGGACAGGGATCTACGAGCAGTACTTC
NA,TRBJ2-5,many,TRBV5-1,CASSSASYGETQYF,TGCGCCAGCAGCTCGGCGTCTTATGGGGAGACCCAGTACTTC
TRBD2,TRBJ2-3,many,TRBV5-1,CASSLGGRSTDTQYF,TGCGCCAGCAGCTTAGGCGGGAGGTCTACAGATACGCAGTATTTT
NA,TRBJ2-1,many,TRBV29-1,CSASYYNEQFF,TGCAGCGCGAGTTATTACAATGAGCAGTTCTTC
NA,TRBJ2-7,many,TRBV5-1,CASSQNGQPGGQYF,TGCGCCAGCAGCCAGAATGGTCAGCCAGGCGGGCAGTACTTC
TRBD1,TRBJ2-4,many,TRBV5-1,CASSEGQGGIQYF,TGCGCCAGCAGTGAGGGACAGGGAGGCATTCAGTACTTC
NA,TRBJ2-1,many,TRBV5-1,CASSFQVAAQLTYNEQFF,TGCGCCAGCAGCTTTCAAGTGGCGGCGCAGCTTACCTACAATGAGCAGTTCTTC
NA,TRBJ2-3,many,TRBV7-2,CASSFIGSTDTQYF,TGTGCCAGCAGCTTCATAGGGAGCACAGATACGCAGTATTTT
NA,TRBJ2-7,many,TRBV20-1,CSAGAYEQYF,TGCAGTGCTGGAGCCTACGAGCAGTACTTC
NA,TRBJ1-3,many,TRBV12-3/TRBV12-4,CASRGRIGNTIYF,TGTGCCAGCAGGGGGAGGATAGGAAACACCATATATTTT
TRBD1,TRBJ2-5,many,TRBV20-1,CSARIPAQGGETQYF,TGCAGTGCTAGGATCCCCGCACAGGGGGGAGAGACCCAGTACTTC
TRBD2,TRBJ2-1,many,TRBV5-1,CASSLVLAGSYNEQFF,TGCGCCAGCAGCTTGGTTTTAGCGGGATCCTACAATGAGCAGTTCTTC
NA,TRBJ1-3,many,TRBV29-1,CSVEWVSGNTIYF,TGCAGCGTTGAATGGGTCTCTGGAAACACCATATATTTT
TRBD2,TRBJ2-7,many,TRBV6-6,CASSYAAGTRMGEQYF,TGTGCCAGCAGTTACGCGGCCGGGACTAGGATGGGGGAGCAGTACTTC
NA,TRBJ2-6,many,TRBV6-6,CASRMDPSGANVLTF,TGTGCCAGCAGAATGGACCCGTCTGGGGCCAACGTCCTGACTTTC
NA,TRBJ1-5,many,TRBV6-2/TRBV6-3,CASSPLTGNQPQHF,TGTGCCAGCAGCCCCTTAACAGGGAATCAGCCCCAGCATTTT
NA,TRBJ2-7,many,TRBV7-3,CASSLSRDASEQYF,TGTGCCAGCAGCTTATCCCGGGACGCCTCAGAGCAGTACTTC
NA,TRBJ2-7,many,TRBV20-1,CSARDPAYEQYF,TGCAGTGCTAGAGATCCCGCCTACGAGCAGTACTTC
NA,TRBJ1-5,many,TRBV20-1,CSATDDGTSNQPQHF,TGCAGTGCTACGGACGATGGGACAAGCAATCAGCCCCAGCATTTT